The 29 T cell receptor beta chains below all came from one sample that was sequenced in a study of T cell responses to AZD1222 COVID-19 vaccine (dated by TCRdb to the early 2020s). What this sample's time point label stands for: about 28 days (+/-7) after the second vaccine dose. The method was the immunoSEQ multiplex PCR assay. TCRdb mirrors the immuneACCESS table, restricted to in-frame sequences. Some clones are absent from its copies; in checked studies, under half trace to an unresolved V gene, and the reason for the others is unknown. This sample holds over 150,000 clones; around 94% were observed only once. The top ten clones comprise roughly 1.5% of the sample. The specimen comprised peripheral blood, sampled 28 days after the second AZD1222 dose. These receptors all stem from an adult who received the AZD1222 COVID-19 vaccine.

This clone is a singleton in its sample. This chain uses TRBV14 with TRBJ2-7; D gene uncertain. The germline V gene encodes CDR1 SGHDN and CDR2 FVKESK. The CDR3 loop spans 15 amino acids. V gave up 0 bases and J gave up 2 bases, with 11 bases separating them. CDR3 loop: CASSQDGWYPYEQYF. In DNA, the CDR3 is TGTGCCAGCAGCCAAGATGGGTGGTACCCCTACGAGCAGTACTTC.

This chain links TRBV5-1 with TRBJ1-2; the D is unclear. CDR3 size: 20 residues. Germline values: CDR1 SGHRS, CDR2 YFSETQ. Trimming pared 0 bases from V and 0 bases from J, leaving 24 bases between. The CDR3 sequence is CASSLGGVSAEIRANYGYTF. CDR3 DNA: TGCGCCAGCAGCTTGGGAGGTGTCAGTGCAGAAATAAGAGCTAACTATGGCTACACCTTC. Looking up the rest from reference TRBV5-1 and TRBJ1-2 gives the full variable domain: KAGVTQTPRYLIKTRGQQVTLSCSPISGHRSVSWYQQTPGQGLQFLFEYFSETQRNKGNFPGRFSGRQFSNSRSEMNVSTLELGDSALYLCASSLGGVSAEIRANYGYTFGSGTRLTVV.

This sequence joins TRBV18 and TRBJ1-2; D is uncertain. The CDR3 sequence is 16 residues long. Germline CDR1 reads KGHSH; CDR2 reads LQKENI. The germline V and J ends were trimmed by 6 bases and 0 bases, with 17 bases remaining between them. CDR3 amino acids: CASSQMVRGANYGYTF. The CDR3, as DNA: TGTGCCAGCTCTCAGATGGTACGGGGAGCTAACTATGGCTACACCTTC.

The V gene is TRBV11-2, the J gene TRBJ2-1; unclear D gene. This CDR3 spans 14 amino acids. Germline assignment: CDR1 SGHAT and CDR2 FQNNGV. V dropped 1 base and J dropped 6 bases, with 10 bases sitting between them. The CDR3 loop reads CASSLASPGNEQFF. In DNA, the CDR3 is TGTGCCAGCAGCTTAGCCAGTCCTGGCAATGAGCAGTTCTTC.

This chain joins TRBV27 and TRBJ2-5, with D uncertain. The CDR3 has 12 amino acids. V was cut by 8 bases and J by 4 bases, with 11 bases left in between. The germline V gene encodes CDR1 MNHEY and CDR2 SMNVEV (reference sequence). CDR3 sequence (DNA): TGTGCCAGCCAACGCCCCCCAGAGACCCAGTACTTC. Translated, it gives CASQRPPETQYF.

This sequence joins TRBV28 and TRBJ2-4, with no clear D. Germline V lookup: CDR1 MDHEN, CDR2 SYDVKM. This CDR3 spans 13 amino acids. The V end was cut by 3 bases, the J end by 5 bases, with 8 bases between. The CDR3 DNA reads TGTGCCAGCAGTTTTGCGACTGAAAACATTCAGTACTTC. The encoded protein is CASSFATENIQYF.

In DNA form, the CDR3 reads TGCGCCAGCAGCCAAGATCTTCAGGACGGGGTGCACACTGAAGCTTTCTTT. Translating gives CASSQDLQDGVHTEAFF. V and J are TRBV4-1 and TRBJ1-1; D is unclear. The germline V gene encodes CDR1 MGHRA and CDR2 YSYEKL. The V gene lost 0 bases and the J gene lost 3 bases, with 17 bases spanning the gap. The CDR3 has 17 amino acids.

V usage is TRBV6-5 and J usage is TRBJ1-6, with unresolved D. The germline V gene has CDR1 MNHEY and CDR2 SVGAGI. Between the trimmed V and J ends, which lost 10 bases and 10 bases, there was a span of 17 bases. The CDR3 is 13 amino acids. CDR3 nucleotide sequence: TGTGCCACCGAGAGGTCGGTGGTCTCACCCCTCCACTTT. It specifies CATERSVVSPLHF.

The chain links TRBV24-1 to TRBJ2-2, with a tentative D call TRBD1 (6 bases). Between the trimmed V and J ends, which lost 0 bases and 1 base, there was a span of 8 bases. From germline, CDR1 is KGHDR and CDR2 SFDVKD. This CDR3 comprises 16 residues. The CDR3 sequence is CATSDLEGGNTGELFF. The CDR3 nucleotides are TGTGCCACCAGTGATTTGGAAGGGGGGAACACCGGGGAGCTGTTTTTT.

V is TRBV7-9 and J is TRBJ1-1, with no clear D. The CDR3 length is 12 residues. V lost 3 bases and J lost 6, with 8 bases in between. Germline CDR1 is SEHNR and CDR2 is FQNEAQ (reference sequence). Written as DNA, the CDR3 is TGTGCCAGCAGCTTCAGTGGGGCTGAAGCTTTCTTT. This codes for CASSFSGAEAFF.

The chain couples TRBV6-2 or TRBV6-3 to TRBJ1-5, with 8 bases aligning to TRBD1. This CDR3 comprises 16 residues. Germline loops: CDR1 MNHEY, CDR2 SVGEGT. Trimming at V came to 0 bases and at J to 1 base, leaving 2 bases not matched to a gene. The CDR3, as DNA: TGTGCCAGCAGTTACTCGAGACAGGGGAGCAATCAGCCCCAGCATTTT. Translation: CASSYSRQGSNQPQHF.

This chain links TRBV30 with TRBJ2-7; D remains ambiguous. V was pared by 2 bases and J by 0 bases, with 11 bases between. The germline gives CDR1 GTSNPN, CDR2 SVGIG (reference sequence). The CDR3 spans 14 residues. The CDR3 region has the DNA TGTGCCTGGAGTCAGAAGCGTAGCTCCTACGAGCAGTACTTC. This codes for CAWSQKRSSYEQYF.

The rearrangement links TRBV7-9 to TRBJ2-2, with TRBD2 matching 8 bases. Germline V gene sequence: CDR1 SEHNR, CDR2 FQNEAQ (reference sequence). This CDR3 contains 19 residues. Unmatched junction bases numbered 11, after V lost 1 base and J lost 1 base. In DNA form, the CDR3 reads TGTGCCAGCAGCTTAGAATACGGCGGGAGGCCGAGGAACACCGGGGAGCTGTTTTTT. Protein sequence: CASSLEYGGRPRNTGELFF.

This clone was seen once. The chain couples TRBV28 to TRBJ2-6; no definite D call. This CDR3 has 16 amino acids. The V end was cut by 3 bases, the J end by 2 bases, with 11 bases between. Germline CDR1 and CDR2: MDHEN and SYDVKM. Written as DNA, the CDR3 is TGTGCCAGCAGTTTGCCCGGACGGGCTGGGGCCAACGTCCTGACTTTC. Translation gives CASSLPGRAGANVLTF.

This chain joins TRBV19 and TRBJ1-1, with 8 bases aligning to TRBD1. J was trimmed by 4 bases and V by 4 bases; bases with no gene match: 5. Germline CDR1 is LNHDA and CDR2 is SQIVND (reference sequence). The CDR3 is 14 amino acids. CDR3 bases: TGTGCCAGTAGTAGCGGACAGGGTTTCACTGAAGCTTTCTTT. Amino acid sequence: CASSSGQGFTEAFF.

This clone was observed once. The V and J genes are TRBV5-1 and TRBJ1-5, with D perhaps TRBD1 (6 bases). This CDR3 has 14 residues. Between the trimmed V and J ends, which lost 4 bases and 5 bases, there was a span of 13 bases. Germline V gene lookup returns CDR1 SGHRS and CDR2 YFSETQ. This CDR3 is CASSPGQEHQPQHF. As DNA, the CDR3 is TGCGCCAGCAGCCCGGGACAAGAGCATCAGCCCCAGCATTTT.

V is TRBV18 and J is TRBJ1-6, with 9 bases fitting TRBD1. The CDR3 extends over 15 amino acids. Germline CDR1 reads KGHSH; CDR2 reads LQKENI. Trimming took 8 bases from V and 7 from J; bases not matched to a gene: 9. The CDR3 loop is CASATTGQGNSPLHF. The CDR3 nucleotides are TGTGCCAGCGCCACTACGGGACAGGGAAATTCACCCCTCCACTTT.

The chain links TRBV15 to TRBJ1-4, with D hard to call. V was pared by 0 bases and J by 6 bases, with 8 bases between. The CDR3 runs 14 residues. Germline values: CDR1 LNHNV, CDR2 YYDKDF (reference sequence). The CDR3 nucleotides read TGTGCCACCAGCAGAGACCGATGGGATGAAAAACTGTTTTTT. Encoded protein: CATSRDRWDEKLFF.

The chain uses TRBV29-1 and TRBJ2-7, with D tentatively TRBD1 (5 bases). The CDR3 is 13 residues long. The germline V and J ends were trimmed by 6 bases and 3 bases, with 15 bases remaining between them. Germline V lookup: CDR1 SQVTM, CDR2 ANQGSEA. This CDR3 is CSVGVTEIYEQYF. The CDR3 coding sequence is TGCAGCGTGGGCGTGACAGAGATCTACGAGCAGTACTTC.

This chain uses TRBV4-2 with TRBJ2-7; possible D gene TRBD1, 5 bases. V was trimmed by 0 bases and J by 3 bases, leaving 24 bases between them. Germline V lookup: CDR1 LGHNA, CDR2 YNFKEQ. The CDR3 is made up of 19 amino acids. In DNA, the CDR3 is TGTGCCAGCAGCCAAGATTATTTTGGGGCTTCCGACTTTCTCTACGAGCAGTACTTC. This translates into CASSQDYFGASDFLYEQYF.

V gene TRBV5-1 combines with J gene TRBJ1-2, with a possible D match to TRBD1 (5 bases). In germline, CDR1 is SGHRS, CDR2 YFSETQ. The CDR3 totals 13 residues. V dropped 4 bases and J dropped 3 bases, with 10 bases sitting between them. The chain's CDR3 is CASSGGTYYGYTF. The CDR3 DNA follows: TGCGCCAGCAGCGGCGGGACTTACTATGGCTACACCTTC. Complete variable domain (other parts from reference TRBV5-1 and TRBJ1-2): KAGVTQTPRYLIKTRGQQVTLSCSPISGHRSVSWYQQTPGQGLQFLFEYFSETQRNKGNFPGRFSGRQFSNSRSEMNVSTLELGDSALYLCASSGGTYYGYTFGSGTRLTVV.

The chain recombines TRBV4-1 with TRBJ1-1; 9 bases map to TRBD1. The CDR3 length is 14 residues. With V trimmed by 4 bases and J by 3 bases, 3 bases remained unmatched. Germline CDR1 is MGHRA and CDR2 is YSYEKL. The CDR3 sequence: CASSPGQGDTEAFF. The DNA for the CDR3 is TGCGCCAGCAGCCCGGGACAGGGCGACACTGAAGCTTTCTTT.

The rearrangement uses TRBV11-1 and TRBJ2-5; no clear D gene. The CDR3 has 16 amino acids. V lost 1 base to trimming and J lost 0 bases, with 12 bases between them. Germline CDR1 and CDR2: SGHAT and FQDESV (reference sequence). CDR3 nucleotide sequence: TGTGCCAGCAGCTTAGGAGGCTCTGGGTACCAAGAGACCCAGTACTTC. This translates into CASSLGGSGYQETQYF.

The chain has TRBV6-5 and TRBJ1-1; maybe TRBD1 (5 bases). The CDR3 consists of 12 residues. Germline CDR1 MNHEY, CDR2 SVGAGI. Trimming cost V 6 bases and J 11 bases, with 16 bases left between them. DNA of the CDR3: TGTGCCAGCAGCCGGGGCCGGGCGGAGGCTTTCTTT. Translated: CASSRGRAEAFF.

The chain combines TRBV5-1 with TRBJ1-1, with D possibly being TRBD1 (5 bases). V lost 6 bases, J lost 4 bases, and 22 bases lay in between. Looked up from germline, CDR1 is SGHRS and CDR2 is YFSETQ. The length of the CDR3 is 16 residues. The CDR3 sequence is CASKNAGVLSLTEAFF. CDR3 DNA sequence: TGCGCCAGCAAAAATGCGGGGGTCTTGTCTCTCACTGAAGCTTTCTTT. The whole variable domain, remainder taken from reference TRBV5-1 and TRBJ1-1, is KAGVTQTPRYLIKTRGQQVTLSCSPISGHRSVSWYQQTPGQGLQFLFEYFSETQRNKGNFPGRFSGRQFSNSRSEMNVSTLELGDSALYLCASKNAGVLSLTEAFFGQGTRLTVV.

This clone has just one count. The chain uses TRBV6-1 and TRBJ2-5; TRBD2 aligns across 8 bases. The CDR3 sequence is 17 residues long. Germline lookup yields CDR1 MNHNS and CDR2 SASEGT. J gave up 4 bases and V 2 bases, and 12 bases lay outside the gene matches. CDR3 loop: CASSENRAGGGSETQYF. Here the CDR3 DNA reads TGTGCCAGCAGTGAAAATCGGGCGGGGGGTGGTTCAGAGACCCAGTACTTC.

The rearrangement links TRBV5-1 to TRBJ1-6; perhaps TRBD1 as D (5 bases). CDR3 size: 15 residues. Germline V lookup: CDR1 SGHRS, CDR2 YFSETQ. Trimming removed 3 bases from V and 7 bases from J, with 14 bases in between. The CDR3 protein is CASSWGGGGNSPLHF. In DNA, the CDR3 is TGCGCCAGCAGCTGGGGGGGAGGAGGAAATTCACCCCTCCACTTT.

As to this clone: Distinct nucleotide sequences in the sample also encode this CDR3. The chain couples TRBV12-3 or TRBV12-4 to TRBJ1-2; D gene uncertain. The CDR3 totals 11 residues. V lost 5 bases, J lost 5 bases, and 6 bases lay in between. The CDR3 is CASSLGYGYTF. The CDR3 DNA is TGTGCCAGCAGTCTCGGGTATGGCTACACCTTC.

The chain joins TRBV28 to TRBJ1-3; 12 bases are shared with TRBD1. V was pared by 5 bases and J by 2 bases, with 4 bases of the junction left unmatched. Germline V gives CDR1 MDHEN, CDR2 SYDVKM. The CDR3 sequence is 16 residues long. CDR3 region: CASSPGTGGAGNTIYF. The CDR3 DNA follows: TGTGCCAGCAGTCCCGGGACAGGGGGCGCTGGAAACACCATATATTTT.